The sequence of this T cell receptor beta chain was determined in a study of T-cell reconstitution after alpha-beta-depleted transplantation in children. During its preparation, the TCRbeta library received unique molecular identifiers. TCRdb reprocessed the PCR reads via MiXCR and lists one record per CDR3 protein. Of hundreds of thousands of distinct CDR3 sequences listed, about 17% are singletons. Concerning this clonotype: Its antigen is unknown.

Findings of the study overall: At one year after transplant, newly produced T cells mostly accounted for T-cell counts and diversity. As was reported, about two months after transplant, alpha-beta T cells came from several hundred expanded graft clones. The origin of high day-60 TCRbeta diversity in some patients lay in surviving recipient T cells and thymic progenitors.

The CDR3 length is 13 residues. Deletions cut 5 bases from V and 10 bases from J, with 16 bases between. The input for sequencing was PBMCs, mostly from graft donor cells, taken 360 days after TCRalphabeta/CD19-depleted stem cell transplant. The source is a boy under two years old who had a stem cell transplant for Wiskott-Aldrich syndrome, so the T cells may come from the graft donor. The rearrangement uses TRBV12-3 or TRBV12-4 and TRBJ2-3, with unresolved D. CDR3 DNA sequence: TGTGCCAGCAGTCCCCGGTCCTCGGTAGCGCAGTATTTT. Translation: CASSPRSSVAQYF.